This T cell receptor beta chain was captured by sequencing in a study of T cell repertoires in cytomegalovirus infection (dated by TCRdb to between 2018 and 2020). Background on the whole study: Recently identified HLA-C-restricted CMV epitopes, whose presentation resists viral immunomodulation, were targeted by peptide stimulations together with well-studied HLA-B-restricted epitopes. Donor HLA type was relevant to the analysis, as public TCR beta signatures indicated carriage of CMV infection together with the matching HLA type. Study-level results and caveats: The ex vivo response was dominated by HLA-C-restricted CMV-specific TCR beta clonotypes, which also provided the single most frequent clonotype in two of eight donors. In both this cohort and an independent roughly 350-donor cohort, the cumulative frequency of public TCR beta family members distinguished carriers of CMV infection plus the relevant HLA type.

The intended sense of this specimen's treatment or condition label: in vitro stimulation with specific CMV peptide epitopes to enrich CMV-specific T cells. This clonotype was counted many times. This receptor's antigen is unknown. No base qualities exist here, and no much larger clone lies one base off it. Inclusive of the bounding cysteine and phenylalanine, the CDR3 is 14 residues long. Just the 42-base CDR3 DNA is kept, in frame starting at base 1. Trimming takes 1 base from V and 0 bases from J, and the germline ends sit 6 bases apart. The germline V gene sets CDR1 to SGHTA and CDR2 to FQGNSA. Sequenced using an Illumina HiSeq 1500. TCRdb reprocessed the public reads (quality trimming at Q25 with fastp, clone calling with MiXCR) and kept in-frame beta chains. Here each entry gathers all rows of one CDR3 protein and keeps the most common genes and DNA. Recorded for this sample are 250,000 to 300,000 distinct CDR3 sequences; roughly 21% of them occurred a single time. Of the sample, roughly a fifth is held by the ten largest clones.

The chain is encoded by TRBV7-2 joined to TRBJ2-5, with the D gene not clear enough to name. This sample comprised cultured PBMCs, obtained from culture after CMV antigen stimulation. The TCR originated in a human donor in good health (CMV status not recorded). Some clones in this sample may be carry-over from other donors' samples. The CDR3 corresponds to CASSLGWNQETQYF. The nucleotide sequence is TGTGCCAGCAGCTTAGGCTGGAACCAAGAGACCCAGTACTTC.